What follows are 24 T cell receptor beta chains derived from one specimen sequenced in a study of identical twins. TCRdb processed the 5' RACE reads anew with MiXCR; each CDR3 protein has one entry. The sample yields roughly 1,500,000 distinct CDR3 sequences, under 35% seen once. Sequencing was carried out using cord blood. These receptors all come from a newborn girl in good health.

The V and J genes are TRBV6-5 and TRBJ2-5, with D maybe TRBD2 (6 bases). The J call could be wrong; TRBJ2-7 is a better fit for the DNA end. The CDR3 sequence is 13 residues long. Germline V gene sequence: CDR1 MNHEY, CDR2 SVGAGI. CDR3 region: CASRLSGLSEQYF. CDR3 coding DNA: TGTGCCAGCAGACTCTCGGGACTCTCCGAGCAGTACTTC.

This clonotype was picked up many times. The CDR3 here is CSASGVQRAAKTQYF. In DNA, the CDR3 is TGCAGTGCTAGCGGCGTTCAGCGGGCGGCAAAGACCCAGTACTTC. The chain uses TRBV20-1 and TRBJ2-5; weak D call: TRBD2 (6 bases). Germline loops: CDR1 DFQATT, CDR2 SNEGSKA (reference sequence). The CDR3 runs 15 residues. V lost 3 bases, J lost 6 bases, and 20 bases lay in between.

The rearrangement links TRBV28 to TRBJ1-1; D gene uncertain. Per the germline V gene, CDR1 is MDHEN and CDR2 is SYDVKM. The CDR3 is made up of 12 amino acids. Trimming stripped 8 bases from V and 0 bases from J, with 7 bases between. The CDR3 loop is CASLSLNTEAFF. CDR3 sequence (DNA): TGTGCCAGCCTGTCTCTGAACACTGAAGCTTTCTTT. The full variable domain, completed using reference TRBV28 and TRBJ1-1, is DVKVTQSSRYLVKRTGEKVFLECVQDMDHENMFWYRQDPGLGLRLIYFSYDVKMKEKGDIPEGYSVSREKKERFSLILESASTNQTSMYLCASLSLNTEAFFGQGTRLTVV.

This clonotype was found a few times. The chain recombines TRBV28 with TRBJ2-1, with unresolved D. The CDR3 is 13 amino acids. Germline V lookup: CDR1 MDHEN, CDR2 SYDVKM. V was pared by 2 bases and J by 7 bases, with 9 bases between. CDR3 sequence reads: CASSLLSSNEQFF. CDR3 bases: TGTGCCAGCAGTTTACTCTCTAGTAATGAGCAGTTCTTC.

The chain uses TRBV12-3 or TRBV12-4 and TRBJ1-1; TRBD1 matches at 7 bases. CDR3 length: 13 amino acids. The trim removed 7 bases at V and 3 bases at J, leaving 5 bases unmatched. The CDR3 DNA follows: TGTGCCAGCACCCTCAGGGGGGACACTGAAGCTTTCTTT. Encoded protein: CASTLRGDTEAFF.

This chain uses TRBV3-1 with TRBJ1-2; 9 bases are shared with TRBD1. The CDR3 is 15 amino acids. J lost 4 bases, V lost 1 base, and 4 bases had no gene match. Germline values: CDR1 LGHDT, CDR2 YNNKEL (reference sequence). The CDR3 reads CASSQGATGGYGYTF. The DNA of the CDR3 is TGTGCCAGCAGCCAAGGAGCGACAGGGGGCTATGGCTACACCTTC.

This clonotype was detected a few times. This rearrangement joins TRBV12-3 or TRBV12-4 to TRBJ2-5; 10 nucleotides align to TRBD2. This CDR3 has 15 amino acids. Trimming at V came to 5 bases and at J to 2 bases, leaving 5 bases not matched to a gene. The CDR3: CASSELAGKQETQYF. For the CDR3, the DNA is TGTGCCAGCAGTGAACTAGCGGGGAAGCAAGAGACCCAGTACTTC.

The rearrangement uses TRBV7-2 and TRBJ2-6; the D gene is possibly TRBD1 (6 bases). This CDR3 region has 16 residues. Trimming stripped 3 bases from V and 0 bases from J, with 9 bases between. Per germline, CDR1 SGHTA and CDR2 FQGNSA. CDR3 residues: CASSFRGGSGANVLTF. CDR3 DNA sequence: TGTGCCAGCAGCTTTCGAGGGGGCTCTGGGGCCAACGTCCTGACTTTC.

This rearrangement joins TRBV29-1 to TRBJ2-3; 11 bases are a match to TRBD2. The V gene end was trimmed by 4 bases and the J gene end by 6 bases; junction bases not matched to a gene: 3. Per germline, CDR1 SQVTM and CDR2 ANQGSEA. The CDR3 is 13 residues long. The chain's CDR3 is CSVVAGGRDTQYF. DNA for the CDR3: TGCAGCGTTGTAGCGGGGGGGCGGGATACGCAGTATTTT.

This clonotype has just a few counts. In DNA, the CDR3 is TGTGCCAGCAGTGAACGTAAGGGGGCGGGTTACAATGAGCAGTTCTTC. Translating gives CASSERKGAGYNEQFF. This sequence joins TRBV6-1 and TRBJ2-1; 7 bases align to TRBD1. The trim removed 2 bases at V and 4 bases at J, leaving 8 bases unmatched. The CDR3 sequence is 16 residues long. From germline, CDR1 is MNHNS and CDR2 SASEGT.

This clonotype came up a few times. The V gene is TRBV20-1, the J gene TRBJ2-7, with D possibly TRBD2 on 5 matching bases. V dropped 8 bases and J dropped 3 bases, with 17 bases sitting between them. CDR1 and CDR2 from the germline V gene are DFQATT and SNEGSKA (reference sequence). CDR3 size: 13 residues. The CDR3 coding sequence is TGCAGTTCCGGAGACTACCCAAGCTACGAGCAGTACTTC. Its translation is CSSGDYPSYEQYF.

As concerns this clonotype: Given a much more abundant clone one base away, this may be a read error. The chain joins TRBV29-1 to TRBJ2-3; either TRBD1 or TRBD2 may supply D (6 bases each). Germline CDR1 is SQVTM and CDR2 is ANQGSEA. The CDR3 totals 14 residues. The CDR3 protein is CSVAGVTSTDTHYF. The CDR3 DNA reads TGCAGCGTTGCAGGGGTAACTAGCACAGATACGCACTATTTT.

The chain combines TRBV7-9 with TRBJ2-5; D gene ambiguous. The ends were cut back, 3 bases at V and 10 bases at J, with 18 bases in the middle. CDR1 and CDR2 (germline): SEHNR, FQNEAQ (reference sequence). This CDR3 is 14 amino acids long. CDR3 protein: CASSFSSLAHDQYF. The CDR3 DNA is TGTGCCAGCAGCTTCTCTTCCCTGGCCCACGACCAGTACTTC.

This clonotype was counted at least ten times. The chain couples TRBV5-1 to TRBJ1-1; D is ambiguous. This CDR3 comprises 13 residues. V lost 0 bases to trimming and J lost 3 bases, with 6 bases between them. Looked up from germline, CDR1 is SGHRS and CDR2 is YFSETQ. The CDR3 nucleotides read TGCGCCAGCAGCTTGGTGTCAGACACTGAAGCTTTCTTT. It yields the protein CASSLVSDTEAFF.

This clonotype appeared a single time. The V gene is TRBV28, the J gene TRBJ2-4, with TRBD2 as a possible D gene (5 bases). Trimming cost V 5 bases and J 9 bases, with 11 bases left between them. Germline V lookup: CDR1 MDHEN, CDR2 SYDVKM. The CDR3 extends over 12 amino acids. The CDR3 is CASSRGPIIQYF. The CDR3 bases are TGTGCCAGCAGTCGAGGGCCGATCATTCAGTACTTC.

Note on this clonotype: A much larger clone lies a single base off, so this may be a read error. This chain connects TRBV29-1 to TRBJ1-2; unclear D gene. CDR1 and CDR2 (germline): SQVTM, ANQGSEA. This CDR3 is 12 amino acids long. The ends were cut back, 4 bases at V and 7 bases at J, with 13 bases in the middle. The CDR3 loop reads CSVVAAKCGYTF. DNA for the CDR3: TGCAGCGTTGTAGCGGCAAAGTGTGGCTACACCTTC.

The table lists this clonotype with a few counts. The CDR3 region is CSASHQIYNEQFF. Here the CDR3 DNA reads TGCAGTGCTAGTCACCAAATTTACAATGAGCAGTTCTTC. The rearrangement links TRBV20-1 to TRBJ2-1; no reliable D call. The CDR3 runs 13 residues. Per the germline V gene, CDR1 is DFQATT and CDR2 is SNEGSKA (reference sequence). Trimming stripped 3 bases from V and 4 bases from J, with 10 bases between.

The genes are TRBV21-1 and TRBJ1-6; TRBD1, the D gene given by the table, was not confirmed from the DNA. TRBV21-1 is shown as a pseudogene. The CDR3 extends over 16 amino acids. The CDR3 reads CASSKSVTGLNSPLHF. The CDR3 coding sequence is TGTGCCAGCAGCAAAAGTGTGACAGGGCTTAATTCACCCCTCCACTTT.

This CDR3 is CASSRQGETEAFF. CDR3 nucleotides: TGTGCCAGCAGTCGACAGGGCGAAACTGAAGCTTTCTTT. V is TRBV2 and J is TRBJ1-1; 7 nucleotides agree with TRBD1. The V gene's germline CDR1 is SNHLY and CDR2 FYNNEI. The J segment lost 5 bases and the V segment lost 5 bases, leaving 5 bases of the junction unmatched. The CDR3 sequence is 13 residues long.

At least ten counts were recorded for this clonotype. One end of the junction is discordant with germline, which a read error may explain. V and J are TRBV12-3 or TRBV12-4 and TRBJ1-2, with D possibly being TRBD1 (6 bases). This CDR3 region has 13 residues. The CDR3 nucleotides read TGCGCCAGCAGCCAACAGGGCTTCTATGGCTACACCTTC. Its translation is CASSQQGFYGYTF.

This chain links TRBV28 with TRBJ2-1; D not certain. The end of the DNA aligns better with TRBJ2-7, so the J call may be wrong. The germline V gene has CDR1 MDHEN and CDR2 SYDVKM. The CDR3 is 15 residues long. The CDR3: CASSTNSQISNEQYF. As DNA, the CDR3 is TGTGCCAGCAGCACCAACTCACAGATATCCAATGAGCAGTACTTC.

J is TRBJ1-5 and V is TRBV7-9; D is perhaps TRBD1 (6 bases). V was cut by 1 base and J by 3 bases, with 19 bases left in between. The CDR3 runs to 18 residues. Germline CDR1 reads SEHNR; CDR2 reads FQNEAQ (reference sequence). The CDR3 here is CASSLEGTGRAPNQPQHF. In nucleotides, the CDR3 is TGTGCCAGCAGCTTAGAGGGAACAGGGAGAGCCCCCAATCAGCCCCAGCATTTT.

The chain joins TRBV28 to TRBJ2-7; tentative D call: TRBD1 (6 bases). The tail of the sequence fits TRBJ2-5 better, so the J call may be wrong. The CDR3 length is 14 residues. Germline CDR1 MDHEN, CDR2 SYDVKM. The CDR3 DNA follows: TGTGCCAGCAGTTTTACAGGGTCAAAAGAGACCCAGTACTTC. Protein sequence: CASSFTGSKETQYF.

In this sample, this clonotype turned up a few times. V is TRBV4-1 and J is TRBJ1-2; TRBD1 aligns across 9 bases. CDR1 and CDR2 from the germline V gene are MGHRA and YSYEKL. V lost 3 bases, J lost 8 bases, and 7 bases stayed unmatched. The CDR3 contains 14 residues. The CDR3 is CASSHPRTGAGYTF. For the CDR3, the DNA is TGCGCCAGCAGCCACCCCAGGACAGGGGCCGGCTACACCTTC.